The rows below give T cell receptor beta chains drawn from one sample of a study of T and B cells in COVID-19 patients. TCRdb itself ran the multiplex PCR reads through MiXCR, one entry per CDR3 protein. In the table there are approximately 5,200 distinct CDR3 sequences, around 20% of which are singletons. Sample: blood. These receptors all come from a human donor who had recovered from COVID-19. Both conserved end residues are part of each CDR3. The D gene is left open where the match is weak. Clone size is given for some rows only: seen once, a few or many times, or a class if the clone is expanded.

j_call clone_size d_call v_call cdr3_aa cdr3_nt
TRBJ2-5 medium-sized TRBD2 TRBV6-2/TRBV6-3 CASSYTLAEGETQYF TGTGCCAGCAGTTACACCCTAGCGGAGGGAGAGACCCAGTACTTC
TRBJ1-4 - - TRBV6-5 CASSFPTGPQGSTNEKLFF TGTGCCAGCAGTTTCCCCACAGGGCCCCAGGGATCCACTAATGAAAAACTGTTTTTT
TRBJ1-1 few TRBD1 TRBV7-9 CASSPNDRVRTEAFF TGTGCCAGCAGCCCGAATGACAGGGTACGCACTGAAGCTTTCTTT
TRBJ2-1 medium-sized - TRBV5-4 CASSDRRGADYNEQFF TGTGCCAGCAGCGACCGTCGTGGGGCGGATTACAATGAGCAGTTCTTC
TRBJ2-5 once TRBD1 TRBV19 CASSNPTDRGETQYF TGTGCCAGTAGTAACCCTACGGACAGGGGAGAGACCCAGTACTTC
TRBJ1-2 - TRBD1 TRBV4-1 CASSHSGQEANYGYTF TGCGCCAGCAGCCATTCTGGACAGGAGGCCAACTATGGCTACACCTTC
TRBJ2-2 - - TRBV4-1 CASSQQINTGELFF TGCGCCAGCAGCCAACAGATAAACACCGGGGAGCTGTTTTTT
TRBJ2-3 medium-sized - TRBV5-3 CARSPVLPRGTDTQYF TGTGCCAGAAGCCCCGTCCTCCCAAGGGGCACAGATACGCAGTATTTT
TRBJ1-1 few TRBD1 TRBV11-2 CASSLPRTGALEAFF TGTGCCAGCAGCTTACCGAGGACAGGGGCCCTTGAAGCTTTCTTT
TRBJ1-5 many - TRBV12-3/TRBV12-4 CASSSDGVGNQPQHF TGTGCCAGCAGTTCCGACGGGGTGGGCAATCAGCCCCAGCATTTT
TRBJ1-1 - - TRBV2 CASSEAWAQGTEAFF TGTGCCAGCAGTGAAGCGTGGGCCCAAGGGACTGAAGCTTTCTTT
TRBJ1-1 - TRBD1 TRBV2 CASINRGQATEAFF TGTGCCAGCATTAACAGGGGGCAGGCCACTGAAGCTTTCTTT
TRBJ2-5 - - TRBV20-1 CSARGPGGRQETQYF TGCAGTGCTAGAGGCCCCGGGGGGCGGCAAGAGACCCAGTACTTC
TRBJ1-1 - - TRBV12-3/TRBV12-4 CASSLAVNTEAFF TGTGCCAGCAGTTTAGCGGTGAACACTGAAGCTTTCTTT
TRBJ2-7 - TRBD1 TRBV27 CASSLTGAPTYEQYF TGTGCCAGCAGTTTGACAGGGGCCCCCACCTACGAGCAGTACTTC
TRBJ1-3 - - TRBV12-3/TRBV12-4 CASGLEGGNTIYF TGTGCTAGTGGTTTGGAGGGGGGAAACACCATATATTTT
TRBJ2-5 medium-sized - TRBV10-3 CAISAQETQYF TGTGCCATCAGTGCCCAAGAGACCCAGTACTTC
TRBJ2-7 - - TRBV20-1 CSASGNQDTGGYEQYF TGCAGTGCTAGTGGGAATCAAGACACCGGCGGCTACGAGCAGTACTTC
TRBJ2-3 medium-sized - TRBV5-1 CASSLSTVTDTQYF TGCGCCAGCAGCTTGAGTACGGTCACAGATACGCAGTATTTT
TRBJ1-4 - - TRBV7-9 CASSPTAGYNEKLFF TGTGCCAGCAGCCCCACCGCCGGGTATAATGAAAAACTGTTTTTT
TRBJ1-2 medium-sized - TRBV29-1 CSVQPRGTEGYTF TGCAGCGTACAACCACGCGGGACGGAGGGCTACACCTTC
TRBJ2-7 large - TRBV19 CASSMLGAYEQYF TGTGCCAGTAGTATGCTCGGGGCCTACGAGCAGTACTTC
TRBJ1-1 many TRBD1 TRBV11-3 CASSPRTGGFTEAFF TGTGCCAGCAGCCCAAGGACAGGGGGGTTTACTGAAGCTTTCTTT
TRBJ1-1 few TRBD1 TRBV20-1 CSAADRGLNTEAFF TGCAGTGCTGCGGACAGGGGCCTCAACACTGAAGCTTTCTTT
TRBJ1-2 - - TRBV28 CASTPRGRRGYTF TGTGCCAGCACCCCCCGGGGGCGAAGAGGCTACACCTTC
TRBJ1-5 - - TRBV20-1 CSARNTDSNQPQHF TGCAGTGCTAGGAATACGGATAGCAATCAGCCCCAGCATTTT
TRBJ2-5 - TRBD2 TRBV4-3 CASSQGSRGLAGGETQYF TGCGCCAGCAGCCAAGGGTCCCGGGGACTAGCGGGGGGAGAGACCCAGTACTTC
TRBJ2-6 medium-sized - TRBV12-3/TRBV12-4 CASRGQGFGANVLTF TGTGCCAGCAGGGGCCAGGGGTTCGGGGCCAACGTCCTGACTTTC
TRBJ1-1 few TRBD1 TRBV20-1 CSALRTGGLNTEAFF TGCAGTGCCCTACGGACAGGGGGTTTGAACACTGAAGCTTTCTTT
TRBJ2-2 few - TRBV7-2 CASSPTSGGELFF TGTGCCAGCAGCCCTACGAGTGGCGGGGAGCTGTTTTTT
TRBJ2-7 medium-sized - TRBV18 CASSLVGGVDSLTEYF TGTGCCAGCTCACTGGTAGGGGGGGTTGATTCCCTCACCGAGTACTTC
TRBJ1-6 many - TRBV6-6 CASSDPAGSFYNSPLHF TGTGCCAGCAGTGACCCCGCCGGGTCCTTCTATAATTCACCCCTCCACTTT
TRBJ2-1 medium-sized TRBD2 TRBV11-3 CASSPRPSGVSSYNEQFF TGTGCCAGCAGCCCGCGGCCTAGCGGGGTGAGCTCCTACAATGAGCAGTTCTTC
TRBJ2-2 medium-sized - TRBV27 CASSRFGEGGTGELFF TGTGCCAGCAGCCGCTTTGGTGAAGGCGGCACCGGGGAGCTGTTTTTT
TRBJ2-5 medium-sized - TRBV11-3 CASSLAGALGETQYF TGTGCCAGCAGCTTAGCAGGGGCGCTTGGAGAGACCCAGTACTTC
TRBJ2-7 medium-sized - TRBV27 CASSLKVNAYEQYF TGTGCCAGCAGTTTAAAGGTAAACGCCTACGAGCAGTACTTC
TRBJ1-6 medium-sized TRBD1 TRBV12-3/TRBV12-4 CASRSDREDSPLHF TGTGCCAGCAGGTCAGACAGGGAAGATTCACCCCTCCACTTT
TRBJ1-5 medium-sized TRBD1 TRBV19 CASSMEVGTGHQPQHF TGTGCCAGTAGTATGGAGGTCGGGACAGGGCATCAGCCCCAGCATTTT
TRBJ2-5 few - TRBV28 CASSLLGETQYF TGTGCCAGCAGTTTACTCGGAGAGACCCAGTACTTC
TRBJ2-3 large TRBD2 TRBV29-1 CSGLWRGTPTDTQYF TGCAGCGGCCTGTGGCGGGGGACCCCGACAGATACGCAGTATTTT